Reported below is one TCR beta chain. When sampled, the donors appeared nominally healthy, though they likely had unrecorded immune exposures. This entry belongs to a study of cytomegalovirus exposure and HLA in healthy donors. Across the study: Roughly 180 million T cells yielded around 100 million unique TCR beta sequences, as an earlier analysis found. When 350 to 500 donors were genotyped, approximately 80% of them were found to fall in the Caucasian-associated ancestry cluster.

PCR amplification relied on 60 Vbeta primers (plus 13 Jbeta primers). Libraries were prepared by immunoSEQ multiplex PCR; TCRdb keeps only in-frame clonotypes and omits some of them. The table includes about 170,000 clones, 85% detected once. The origin of this receptor is a man between 25 and 39 years old in good health and CMV-seropositive. Source material: PBMCs.

Here the CDR3 reads CASSPRGYQETQYF. CDR3 nucleotide sequence: TGCGCCAGCAGCCCACGGGGGTACCAAGAGACCCAGTACTTC. The chain has TRBV5-1 and TRBJ2-5; TRBD2 might be the D (6 bases). Germline V gene lookup returns CDR1 SGHRS and CDR2 YFSETQ. Trimming removed 4 bases from V and 0 bases from J, with 10 bases in between. The CDR3 length is 14 residues.